The rows below give T cell receptor beta chains drawn from one sample of a study of T cell changes during pregnancy in multiple sclerosis. TCRdb keeps only in-frame clones here, not all; method: immunoSEQ multiplex PCR. The table lists 80,000 to 130,000 clones, 90% to 95% of them singletons, with about 0.9% in the top ten. This specimen was peripheral blood, taken before pregnancy. Source of these receptors: a female donor with multiple sclerosis, enrolled in a pregnancy study. CDR3s include the opening cysteine and the closing phenylalanine or tryptophan. The D gene is left open where the match is weak. Clone size is shown for a subset of rows, as once, few, many or a class of expanded clone.

clone_size	cdr3_length	v_call	j_call	d_call	cdr3_nt	cdr3_aa
NA	14	TRBV7-7	TRBJ2-5	NA	TGTGCCAGCAGCCGAACAGGGGGAGGGGAGACCCAGTACTTC	CASSRTGGGETQYF
NA	18	TRBV7-9	TRBJ2-1	TRBD2	TGTGCCAGCAGCGCACTACCCGGGACTAGCATAAGCTACAATGAGCAGTTCTTC	CASSALPGTSISYNEQFF
once	15	TRBV28	TRBJ2-7	TRBD1	TGTGCCAGCAGTTTGCGACAGGGGAATTTCCACGAGCAGTACTTC	CASSLRQGNFHEQYF
NA	16	TRBV27	TRBJ2-3	TRBD2	TGTGCCAGCAGTTTACGGGTAGCGGGAGGCACAGATACGCAGTATTTT	CASSLRVAGGTDTQYF
NA	16	TRBV6-6	TRBJ2-7	TRBD2	TGTGCCAGCAGTTATAGAGTCCTAGCGGGTACGTACGAGCAGTACTTC	CASSYRVLAGTYEQYF
NA	14	TRBV11-2	TRBJ2-7	TRBD2	TGTGCCAGCAGCCTAGCGGGAGAAAAGGCCGAGCAGTACTTC	CASSLAGEKAEQYF
NA	13	TRBV7-9	TRBJ1-1	NA	TGTGCCAGCAGCCGTTCTTCCGGCACTGAAGCTTTCTTT	CASSRSSGTEAFF
NA	19	TRBV4-2	TRBJ2-1	NA	TGTGCCAGCAGCCAAGGGTGGCGGGGTAGGTTAGCTGAAGACAATGAGCAGTTCTTC	CASSQGWRGRLAEDNEQFF
once	16	TRBV27	TRBJ2-3	TRBD2	TGTGCCAGCAGTCCTCTAGCGGGAGGGTCCACAGATACGCAGTATTTT	CASSPLAGGSTDTQYF
NA	12	TRBV10-2	TRBJ2-1	TRBD1	TGCGCCAGCAGGGACAGGGTCAATGAGCAGTTCTTC	CASRDRVNEQFF
NA	17	TRBV5-1	TRBJ2-1	NA	TGCGCCAGCAGCTTCATTACAGGTCCTGACTCCTACAATGAGCAGTTCTTC	CASSFITGPDSYNEQFF
NA	12	TRBV5-1	TRBJ2-7	NA	TGCGCCAGCAGCGACAGTCTTAACGAGCAGTACTTC	CASSDSLNEQYF
NA	12	TRBV30	TRBJ2-7	TRBD1	TGTGTCCTGGACAGGGGGGGATACGAGCAGTACTTC	CVLDRGGYEQYF
NA	17	TRBV14	TRBJ2-4	TRBD2	TGTGCCAGCAGCCAAGCGGGGGGGCCGCTAGCCAAAAACATTCAGTACTTC	CASSQAGGPLAKNIQYF
NA	13	TRBV19	TRBJ2-1	NA	TGTGCCAGTAGCCCGACAGCGTACAATGAGCAGTTCTTC	CASSPTAYNEQFF
once	16	TRBV11-2	TRBJ2-2	TRBD2	TGTGCCAGCAAAGGACTAGCGGGAGGGCCTGACGGGGAGCTGTTTTTT	CASKGLAGGPDGELFF
NA	13	TRBV18	TRBJ1-2	TRBD1	TGTGCCAGCTCACCGGACAGGGACTATGGCTACACCTTC	CASSPDRDYGYTF
NA	14	TRBV6-5	TRBJ1-5	TRBD1	TGTGCCAGCAGCCGACAGGGGGGCAATCAGCCCCAGCATTTT	CASSRQGGNQPQHF
NA	15	TRBV27	TRBJ2-1	TRBD2	TGTGCCACGTCGGCCATCCCTAGCGGGAGGAATGAGCAGTTCTTC	CATSAIPSGRNEQFF
NA	15	TRBV6-4	TRBJ2-2	NA	TGTGCCAGCAGTTCTCTAGGCGGGAACGCCGGGGAGCTGTTTTTT	CASSSLGGNAGELFF
NA	16	TRBV5-4	TRBJ2-5	TRBD1	TGTGCCAGCAGCGTACCGCGGACAGGGAGACAAGAGACCCAGTACTTC	CASSVPRTGRQETQYF
NA	15	TRBV7-2	TRBJ2-7	TRBD1	TGTGCCAGCAGCTTAAGGAGGGACAGGGGGAACGAGCAGTACTTC	CASSLRRDRGNEQYF
NA	17	TRBV11-2	TRBJ2-2	TRBD2	TGTGCCAGCAGTCGGACCCTTAGCGGGGAGCTCTACGGGGAGCTGTTTTTT	CASSRTLSGELYGELFF
NA	13	TRBV5-1	TRBJ1-4	NA	TGCGCCAGCAGCTTGGGGAGTGGTGAAAAACTGTTTTTT	CASSLGSGEKLFF
NA	14	TRBV11-2	TRBJ2-7	NA	TGTGCCAGCAGCTTAGGTGTGGGCGCCTACGAGCAGTACTTC	CASSLGVGAYEQYF
NA	16	TRBV18	TRBJ2-2	NA	TGTGCCAGCTCACCACGCAGACAGGAGAACACCGGGGAGCTGTTTTTT	CASSPRRQENTGELFF
NA	16	TRBV25-1	TRBJ1-1	TRBD1	TGTGCCAGCAGTGAACTCGCGACAGGGCTGAACACTGAAGCTTTCTTT	CASSELATGLNTEAFF
NA	13	TRBV27	TRBJ2-7	NA	TGTGCCAGCAGTCGGAGGGCAGGACGCGAGCAGTACTTC	CASSRRAGREQYF
NA	18	TRBV21-1	TRBJ1-1	NA	TGTGCCAGCAGCGCAACCGGGGACAGGGGAACGATGAACACTGAAGCTTTCTTT	CASSATGDRGTMNTEAFF
once	12	TRBV6-5	TRBJ2-7	NA	TGTGCCAGCAGTTACGCGGGTGGCGAGCAGTACTTC	CASSYAGGEQYF
NA	12	TRBV30	TRBJ2-1	NA	TGTGCCTGGAGTCTAGCGTCCAATGAGCAGTTCTTC	CAWSLASNEQFF
NA	16	TRBV4-3	TRBJ2-7	TRBD2	TGCGCCAGCAGCCATCGTAGGACTAGCGGGCCCTACGAGCAGTACTTC	CASSHRRTSGPYEQYF
NA	16	TRBV11-2	TRBJ1-1	NA	TGTGCCAGCAGCTTAGGCGTTGGTCAGGGTCGCACTGAAGCTTTCTTT	CASSLGVGQGRTEAFF
NA	15	TRBV2	TRBJ1-2	NA	TGTGCCAGCAGTGTAAGGGGGGGAAGTTCGGGAGGCTACACCTTC	CASSVRGGSSGGYTF
NA	17	TRBV2	TRBJ2-1	TRBD2	TGTGCCAGCAGTGAAGGGCGGGGGGGAAGACTACAAGATGAGCAGTTCTTC	CASSEGRGGRLQDEQFF
NA	17	TRBV9	TRBJ2-1	TRBD2	TGTGCCAGCAGCCCCGGGAGAGGACTAGCGGGTAACAATGAGCAGTTCTTC	CASSPGRGLAGNNEQFF
NA	14	TRBV7-9	TRBJ1-2	NA	TGTGCCAGCAGCTTAGACGGGGGGACCTATGGCTACACCTTC	CASSLDGGTYGYTF
NA	14	TRBV11-1	TRBJ2-7	NA	TGTGCCAGCAGCGCTACTATCTCGGAATACGAGCAGTACTTC	CASSATISEYEQYF
NA	15	TRBV28	TRBJ1-5	TRBD1	TGTGCCAGCAGTCCTACGACAGGGGGCTTGGGGCCCCAGCATTTT	CASSPTTGGLGPQHF
NA	16	TRBV27	TRBJ2-1	TRBD2	TGTGCCAGCAGCTCCCTTGGGGGGGAGGCCTACAATGAGCAGTTCTTC	CASSSLGGEAYNEQFF
NA	13	TRBV27	TRBJ1-2	NA	TGTGCCAGCAGTTTATGGGCAGGGGATGGCTACACCTTC	CASSLWAGDGYTF
once	15	TRBV9	TRBJ2-5	TRBD1	TGTGCCAGCAGCTATATAACGGGACAGCAAGAGACCCAGTACTTC	CASSYITGQQETQYF